This T cell receptor beta chain originates from a study of identical twins (dated by TCRdb to the mid-2010s). For context, the study as a whole: TCR alpha and beta repertoires from monozygotic twins, unrelated adults of various ages and cord blood were deep-sequenced to test whether fetal clonotypes persist. To rule out contamination, the twin experiments were replicated at different times with different library preparation protocols.

Library preparation used 5' RACE. Sequencing took place on an Illumina HiSeq 2000. Template switching added a universal primer binding site, and the final cDNA carried a unique molecular identifier that allowed TCR cDNA molecules to be counted accurately. Specific primers in the conserved constant-segment region were used to synthesize first-strand cDNA for the TCR alpha and beta chains. To control for contamination, every cDNA library was double barcoded, receiving both a SMART-Mk sample barcode and Illumina barcodes. TruSeq adapter sequences along with Illumina sample barcodes were introduced in two successive PCR steps. Sequencing of the TCR alpha and beta cDNA libraries was done on the Illumina HiSeq platform using custom primers. The study's processing was this. MiGEC processed the raw reads to extract unique molecular identifiers, while MiXCR was used to determine the CDR3 positions. Recombination models were inferred per individual with the repgenHMM and IGoR tools using an EM algorithm. The tcR package in R was used for shared clonotype analysis, with sharing normalized by the product of cloneset sizes. Out-of-frame nonproductive sequences were analyzed to study raw recombination free of thymic and clonal selection effects. TCRdb took the public reads, trimmed them with fastp at Q25, ran MiXCR for clone calling and kept in-frame beta chains. Rows are combined by CDR3 protein, so each entry shows the most common genes and DNA. TCRdb, rather than the study authors, made the V and J calls. The sample records over 500,000 distinct CDR3 sequences, around 20% of which are singletons. The ten biggest clones cover around 0.91% of the sample.

Study-wide findings and limitations: Because the same donors could not be followed over many years, the conclusions relied on cross-sectional statistical analysis. Invariant T cells such as MAIT and iNKT could partly confound zero-insertion analyses, though diverse VJ usage argued against this for most clonotypes. Abundant cord blood beta clonotypes carried fewer insertions; young adult naive repertoires showed a weaker similar trend, while memory repertoires showed none. Out-of-frame TCR alpha sequences shared between twins showed an excess of low generation-probability sequences compared with coincidental sharing between unrelated individuals. In monozygotic twins, out-of-frame TCR alpha sharing was systematically underestimated by recombination models, although the models agreed with sharing between unrelated individuals. The excess sharing between twins in beta out-of-frame sequences was weaker because fewer shared sequences reduced the signal-to-noise ratio.

Sequences LGHDT (CDR1) and YNNKEL (CDR2) are obtained from the germline V gene (reference sequence). After removal of 0 bases from V and 0 bases from J, the junction retains 4 bases not matched to a gene. The cysteine opens and the phenylalanine closes a CDR3 of 16 amino acids. Only the CDR3 region is kept as DNA, spanning 48 bases read in frame from base 1. Concerning this clonotype itself: Its antigen has not been determined. No much larger clone exists at a distance of one base, and base qualities are not known.

Every donor in the study was a healthy Caucasian. The twin cohort comprised three pairs of female monozygotic twins, all aged roughly 18 to 30 years. Positive isolation kits from Invitrogen were used to isolate CD4+ and CD8+ T cell populations. The data were also submitted as part of a second study, on T cells expressing NK-cell markers. As that second study puts it: In sorted CD3+CD56+NKG2C+, CD3+CD56+NKG2C- and CD3+CD56-NKG2C+ T-cell subsets from several donors, TCR beta-chain repertoires were profiled. Of the eight sequenced donors, seven were found to be HCMV-seropositive and one was found to be HCMV-seronegative. In several experiments an anti-gammadeltaTCR antibody was added to restrict sorting to alphabetaTCR-expressing T cells. In more than 5 donors, the dominant CD3+CD56+NKG2C+ clonotypes were found to rank among the top 10 CD8+ clonotypes and to make up roughly 1.0-7.5% of CD8+ T cells. Those dominant clonotypes were again the most abundant among CD3+CD56-NKG2C+ cells in a handful of donors, at about 28.3-60.1%. Whether the expanded NKG2C-expressing T cell clones were specific for HCMV antigens remained unclear. Randomly selected healthy volunteers, three men and five women, were used as the eight sequenced donors. HCMV-specific IgG was detected in serum with a commercial ELISA kit to determine HCMV serostatus. MIGEC was used to demultiplex reads and group reads by UMI, and MiTCR was used to assemble and quantify clonotypes. Only TCR cDNA sequences supported by at least two reads were kept to exclude erroneous sequences. The tcR package was used for downstream repertoire analysis, and clonotypes were matched across fractions by CDR3 nucleotide sequence plus V segment. Antigen specificity was annotated against VDJdb with VDJmatch, allowing one amino acid substitution in CDR3.

The chain was built from TRBV3-1 and TRBJ2-5; 7 nucleotides in the junction match TRBD1. The sample consisted of CD4+ T cells sorted from blood. The sequence derives from a woman younger than 30 in good health. The sequence in DNA is TGTGCCAGCAGCCAAGATTGGGACAGTGACCAAGAGACCCAGTACTTC. This yields the protein CASSQDWDSDQETQYF.